One and the same sample provided the 32 T cell receptor beta chains below, sequenced in a study of control samples from healthy donors and cancer patients. Produced via immunoSEQ multiplex PCR; TCRdb's table is partial and in-frame only. The top ten hold just over 1.4% of the sample, which has fewer than 200,000 clones, approximately 90% seen once. The sequenced sample consisted of blood. The receptors stem from a man aged 30 to 45 in good health.

V usage is TRBV4-1 and J usage is TRBJ1-1; D unresolved. The V gene lost 3 bases and the J gene lost 4 bases, with 18 bases spanning the gap. Germline assignment: CDR1 MGHRA and CDR2 YSYEKL. The CDR3 spans 16 residues. The CDR3 coding sequence is TGCGCCAGCAGCCAGGACCCGGGAGGGCAGAGCACTGAAGCTTTCTTT. This translates into CASSQDPGGQSTEAFF.

The CDR3 here is CASSFAGVYGYTF. CDR3 nucleotide sequence: TGTGCCAGCAGTTTTGCAGGGGTTTATGGCTACACCTTC. This chain uses TRBV12-3 or TRBV12-4 with TRBJ1-2; maybe TRBD1 (6 bases). The CDR3 has 13 amino acids. V gave up 3 bases and J gave up 5 bases, with 10 bases separating them.

The chain joins TRBV5-1 to TRBJ1-1, with a weak D call TRBD1 (5 bases). Between the trimmed V and J ends, which lost 0 bases and 1 base, there was a span of 7 bases. The CDR3 spans 14 residues. Germline lookup yields CDR1 SGHRS and CDR2 YFSETQ. The DNA of the CDR3 is TGCGCCAGCAGCTTGGGGGACGGGAACACTGAAGCTTTCTTT. Translated, it gives CASSLGDGNTEAFF.

The V call is TRBV19, the J call TRBJ1-1; D not resolved. CDR1 is LNHDA, CDR2 SQIVND, per germline (reference sequence). V was shortened by 1 base and J by 0 bases, with 18 bases between the two germline ends. The CDR3 runs to 18 residues. CDR3 coding DNA: TGTGCCAGTAGTATAGGGGTCTCGGCAGGTTTGGTGAACACTGAAGCTTTCTTT. This codes for CASSIGVSAGLVNTEAFF.

This clone was seen only once. J is TRBJ2-3 and V is TRBV24-1; 7 nucleotides agree with TRBD2. The CDR3 is made up of 15 amino acids. The ends lost 7 bases at V and 8 bases at J; junction bases unmatched: 14. From germline, CDR1 is KGHDR and CDR2 SFDVKD. The DNA of the CDR3 is TGTGCCACCAGCGAGGACGGGAGGCATCACCCTACGCAGTATTTT. Protein product: CATSEDGRHHPTQYF.

The rearrangement joins TRBV30 to TRBJ1-6, with 7 nucleotides matching TRBD1. From germline, CDR1 is GTSNPN and CDR2 SVGIG (reference sequence). The CDR3 sequence is 14 residues long. Trimming took 0 bases from V and 12 from J; bases not matched to a gene: 8. The CDR3 spells CAWSVVQGVGPLHF. CDR3 nucleotides: TGTGCCTGGAGTGTCGTGCAGGGGGTAGGACCCCTCCACTTT.

The V call is TRBV19, the J call TRBJ1-6; D is undetermined. The germline CDR1 and CDR2 sequences are LNHDA and SQIVND (reference sequence). Trimming removed 6 bases at V and 7 bases at J, with 10 bases between. CDR3 length equals 13 residues. CDR3 region: CASSLAPNSPLHF. The CDR3 DNA follows: TGTGCCAGTAGCTTGGCGCCAAATTCACCCCTCCACTTT. Full variable domain (remainder filled in from reference TRBV19 and TRBJ1-6): DGGITQSPKYLFRKEGQNVTLSCEQNLNHDAMYWYRQDPGQGLRLIYYSQIVNDFQKGDIAEGYSVSREKKESFPLTVTSAQKNPTAFYLCASSLAPNSPLHFGNGTRLTVT.

The chain links TRBV11-2 to TRBJ2-7; tentatively, D is TRBD1 (6 bases). Germline CDR1 reads SGHAT; CDR2 reads FQNNGV. The V gene lost 4 bases and the J gene lost 4 bases, with 20 bases spanning the gap. This CDR3 is 16 amino acids long. This CDR3 is CASSSFPGQGVYEQYF. The CDR3 DNA reads as TGTGCCAGCAGCTCTTTCCCGGGACAAGGAGTTTACGAGCAGTACTTC.

Written as DNA, the CDR3 is TGTGCCAGCAGCTCCCAACAGGGGACTGAAGCTTTCTTT. This gives the protein CASSSQQGTEAFF. The chain is built from TRBV11-3 and TRBJ1-1, with TRBD1 matching 7 bases. The CDR3 is 13 amino acids. The germline V gene has CDR1 SGHNT and CDR2 YENEEA. Trimming took 4 bases from V and 5 from J; bases not matched to a gene: 4.

The V call is TRBV4-1, the J call TRBJ1-1; D is uncertain. The CDR3 totals 15 residues. From germline, CDR1 is MGHRA and CDR2 YSYEKL. Trimming removed 1 base at V and 0 bases at J, with 9 bases between. The CDR3 protein is CASSQVSVLNTEAFF. The CDR3 nucleotides read TGCGCCAGCAGCCAAGTATCGGTCCTGAACACTGAAGCTTTCTTT.

The rearrangement uses TRBV7-9 and TRBJ1-4; maybe TRBD1 (6 bases). The CDR3 contains 16 residues. CDR1 is SEHNR and CDR2 is FQNEAQ in the germline V gene (reference sequence). With 1 base removed from V and 4 bases from J, the gap between germline ends came to 13 bases. As DNA, the CDR3 is TGTGCCAGCAGCTTAGGATTGACAGGCATTAATGAAAAACTGTTTTTT. Its translation is CASSLGLTGINEKLFF.

The chain employs TRBV19 and TRBJ1-1, with 9 bases that match TRBD1. V was pared by 7 bases and J by 4 bases, with 7 bases of the junction left unmatched. Germline V CDR1 and CDR2: LNHDA, SQIVND (reference sequence). The CDR3 runs to 14 residues. This CDR3 is CASITGTGTTEAFF. As DNA, the CDR3 is TGTGCCAGTATAACCGGGACAGGGACCACTGAAGCTTTCTTT. Combining the CDR3 with reference TRBV19 and TRBJ1-1 gives the whole variable domain DGGITQSPKYLFRKEGQNVTLSCEQNLNHDAMYWYRQDPGQGLRLIYYSQIVNDFQKGDIAEGYSVSREKKESFPLTVTSAQKNPTAFYLCASITGTGTTEAFFGQGTRLTVV.

The chain couples TRBV5-8 to TRBJ1-3; no clear D gene. Trimming took 7 bases from V and 0 from J, leaving 17 bases between them. Germline CDR1 reads SGHTS; CDR2 reads YDEGEE. The CDR3 is made up of 16 amino acids. The CDR3 here is CASFQDSQLSGNTIYF. DNA for the CDR3: TGTGCCAGCTTTCAGGATTCACAGCTCTCTGGAAACACCATATATTTT.

The chain recombines TRBV2 with TRBJ2-3; 10 bases are shared with TRBD1. With 9 bases clipped from V and 1 base from J, the junction kept 4 bases outside the gene matches. CDR1 is SNHLY, CDR2 FYNNEI, per germline. The CDR3 sequence is 14 residues long. For the CDR3, the DNA is TGTGCCAGAGGGGGGACAGGGGGCACAGATACGCAGTATTTT. Translating it yields CARGGTGGTDTQYF.

The J gene is TRBJ1-6, the V gene TRBV19; 9 nucleotides agree with TRBD1. J gave up 5 bases and V 10 bases, and 9 bases lay outside the gene matches. Germline-derived CDR1 and CDR2 are LNHDA and SQIVND (reference sequence). CDR3 length: 15 amino acids. The CDR3 DNA follows: TGTGCCACCGCGACAGGGGGGGCTAATAATTCACCCCTCCACTTT. It is translated as CATATGGANNSPLHF. The whole variable domain, filled in from reference TRBV19 and TRBJ1-6, reads DGGITQSPKYLFRKEGQNVTLSCEQNLNHDAMYWYRQDPGQGLRLIYYSQIVNDFQKGDIAEGYSVSREKKESFPLTVTSAQKNPTAFYLCATATGGANNSPLHFGNGTRLTVT.

The gene calls are TRBV28 and TRBJ1-4, with 9 nucleotides matching TRBD1. Germline assignment: CDR1 MDHEN and CDR2 SYDVKM. The CDR3 runs to 17 residues. V shed 3 bases and J 5 bases; nucleotides not matched to a gene: 10. The CDR3 reads CASSLLVGTGMNEKLFF. Here the CDR3 DNA reads TGTGCCAGCAGTTTGCTCGTAGGGACAGGGATGAATGAAAAACTGTTTTTT.

The chain uses TRBV7-9 and TRBJ2-1; 10 positions agree with TRBD2. This CDR3 has 16 amino acids. Trimming cost V 1 base and J 10 bases; bases outside gene matches: 10. The germline V gene encodes CDR1 SEHNR and CDR2 FQNEAQ (reference sequence). CDR3 DNA: TGTGCCAGCAGCTTAGGGGCTAGCGGGGGAACTAGGGAGCAGTTCTTC. Its translation: CASSLGASGGTREQFF.

The chain combines TRBV3-1 (or the pseudogene TRBV3-2) with TRBJ2-3; 9 bases align to TRBD2. The CDR3 extends over 18 amino acids. V lost 0 bases, J lost 2 bases, and 9 bases stayed unmatched. Germline-derived CDR1 and CDR2 are LGHDT and YNNKEL (reference sequence). CDR3 residues: CASSQDQEREVVTDTQYF. As DNA, the CDR3 is TGTGCCAGCAGCCAAGACCAGGAGCGGGAGGTCGTCACAGATACGCAGTATTTT.

The rearrangement links TRBV5-4 to TRBJ2-7; possible D gene TRBD2, 5 bases. There are 13 residues in the CDR3. Trimming removed 0 bases at V and 6 bases at J, with 10 bases between. Germline V gives CDR1 SGHNT, CDR2 YYREEE (reference sequence). The CDR3 region has the DNA TGTGCCAGCAGCTTGGGGGAGAAGCGCGAGCAGTACTTC. Amino acid sequence: CASSLGEKREQYF. The full variable domain, its missing parts supplied by reference TRBV5-4 and TRBJ2-7, is ETGVTQSPTHLIKTRGQQVTLRCSSQSGHNTVSWYQQALGQGPQFIFQYYREEENGRGNFPPRFSGLQFPNYSSELNVNALELDDSALYLCASSLGEKREQYFGPGTRLTVT.

This sequence joins TRBV4-2 and TRBJ2-3; a weak D match, TRBD2 (6 bases). The CDR3 has 17 residues. The V end lost 5 bases, the J end lost 2 bases, and 20 bases lay between the germline ends. CDR1 LGHNA and CDR2 YNFKEQ come from the germline V gene. The CDR3 here is CASSSAGGFSNTDTQYF. The CDR3 nucleotides read TGTGCCAGCAGCTCAGCGGGTGGGTTTTCGAACACAGATACGCAGTATTTT.

Only a few counts were recorded for this clone. The J gene is TRBJ1-2, the V gene TRBV20-1; the D gene is possibly TRBD1 (6 bases). V was clipped by 3 bases and J by 9 bases, with 14 bases between them. Germline CDR1 DFQATT, CDR2 SNEGSKA (reference sequence). The CDR3 length is 12 residues. The CDR3 loop is CSASFRGMSYTF. The DNA for the CDR3 is TGCAGTGCTAGTTTCAGGGGAATGAGCTACACCTTC.

The chain joins TRBV6-5 to TRBJ2-7, with 11 bases lining up with TRBD2. Germline CDR1 is MNHEY and CDR2 is SVGAGI. J gave up 3 bases and V 3 bases, and 1 base lay outside the gene matches. This CDR3 region has 14 residues. CDR3 in amino acids: CASSYSGGGYEQYF. CDR3 coding DNA: TGTGCCAGCAGTTATAGCGGGGGGGGCTACGAGCAGTACTTC.

The rearrangement links TRBV2 to TRBJ2-7; TRBD2 aligns across 10 bases. This CDR3 has 15 residues. V shed 6 bases and J 3 bases; nucleotides not matched to a gene: 8. Germline assignment: CDR1 SNHLY and CDR2 FYNNEI. The DNA of the CDR3 is TGTGCCAGCAGGCCGGGACTAGCGACCAGCTACGAGCAGTACTTC. Its translation is CASRPGLATSYEQYF. The entire variable domain, with the rest obtained from reference TRBV2 and TRBJ2-7, is as follows: EPEVTQTPSHQVTQMGQEVILRCVPISNHLYFYWYRQILGQKVEFLVSFYNNEISEKSEIFDDQFSVERPDGSNFTLKIRSTKLEDSAMYFCASRPGLATSYEQYFGPGTRLTVT.

This chain joins TRBV5-1 and TRBJ1-2; D might be TRBD1 (5 bases). V dropped 4 bases and J dropped 6 bases, with 19 bases sitting between them. Looked up from germline, CDR1 is SGHRS and CDR2 is YFSETQ. This CDR3 has 15 amino acids. The DNA for the CDR3 is TGCGCCAGCAGCATCACGGCGGGGGGAGGGGATGGCTACACCTTC. This encodes CASSITAGGGDGYTF.

This chain uses TRBV4-2 with TRBJ2-5; no definite D call. Germline V gives CDR1 LGHNA, CDR2 YNFKEQ. With 3 bases removed from V and 2 bases from J, the gap between germline ends came to 7 bases. This CDR3 spans 13 amino acids. CDR3 DNA sequence: TGTGCCAGCAGCCAGACACTTCAAGAGACCCAGTACTTC. Protein product: CASSQTLQETQYF.

DNA of the CDR3: TGTGCCTGGATACTTAAGAACACCGGGGAGCTGTTTTTT. As protein: CAWILKNTGELFF. The chain is built from TRBV30 and TRBJ2-2, with D unresolved. Germline CDR1 reads GTSNPN; CDR2 reads SVGIG (reference sequence). The CDR3 totals 13 residues. Deletions cut 4 bases from V and 1 base from J, with 7 bases between.

The J gene is TRBJ2-3, the V gene TRBV18, with D hard to call. The CDR3 is made up of 24 amino acids. Germline loops: CDR1 KGHSH, CDR2 LQKENI. Trimming removed 5 bases at V and 0 bases at J, with 39 bases between. The CDR3 DNA is TGTGCCAGCTCATTTACAAGGCGGCCGATCGGCCCTTCAAACTCATTTCCTAGCACAGATACGCAGTATTTT. Its translation is CASSFTRRPIGPSNSFPSTDTQYF.

The genes are TRBV5-1 and TRBJ2-3; D may be TRBD1 (5 bases). The CDR3 contains 15 residues. Deletions cut 4 bases from V and 3 bases from J, with 15 bases between. Germline V gives CDR1 SGHRS, CDR2 YFSETQ. DNA of the CDR3: TGCGCCAGCAGCCGGACACCTTTCTCAACAGATACGCAGTATTTT. Amino acids: CASSRTPFSTDTQYF.

This chain joins TRBV7-9 and TRBJ2-5, with D unclear. Trimming left V 2 bases short and J 3 bases short, with 10 bases between. Germline V gene sequence: CDR1 SEHNR, CDR2 FQNEAQ (reference sequence). The CDR3 covers 14 residues. In DNA form, the CDR3 reads TGTGCCAGCAGCTTACTGGCCTCTAAAGAGACCCAGTACTTC. It is translated as CASSLLASKETQYF.

The gene calls are TRBV5-1 and TRBJ1-2, with D hard to call. This CDR3 is 13 amino acids long. The germline V gene has CDR1 SGHRS and CDR2 YFSETQ. Trimming shortened V by 2 bases and J by 2 bases, and 7 bases separated the two germline ends. CDR3 protein: CASSLDGNYGYTF. The CDR3 DNA reads TGCGCCAGCAGCTTAGACGGAAACTATGGCTACACCTTC.

This clone was seen once. J is TRBJ2-7 and V is TRBV10-1; 11 positions match TRBD1. Looked up from germline, CDR1 is WNHNN and CDR2 is SYGVQD (reference sequence). Losses at the gene ends were 6 bases for V and 5 bases for J; bases not matched to a gene: 6. The CDR3 loop spans 14 amino acids. DNA for the CDR3: TGCGCCAGCAGCCTGGGACAGGGGGTCCACGAGCAGTACTTC. As protein: CASSLGQGVHEQYF.

This rearrangement joins TRBV19 to TRBJ1-5; D unclear. Germline assignment: CDR1 LNHDA and CDR2 SQIVND (reference sequence). V gave up 1 base and J gave up 4 bases, with 14 bases separating them. This CDR3 is 16 amino acids long. The CDR3 DNA is TGTGCCAGTAGTATAGCTGGAGGGTTTCATAATCAGCCCCAGCATTTT. This codes for CASSIAGGFHNQPQHF.